This T cell receptor beta chain was captured in a study of T cell responses to AZD1222 COVID-19 vaccine (dated by TCRdb to the early 2020s). Background on the whole study: A total of 233 trial participants underwent TCR sequencing, of whom about 210 had received two doses of AZD1222 and approximately 26 had received two doses of the MenACWY control vaccine. Trial participants were enrolled by age into subgroups of 18-55, 56-69 and 70-plus years, and around 150, 29 and 61 TCR-sequenced participants, respectively, were included in these subgroups.

This clone is a singleton in its sample. The antigen it binds to is not known. No base quality values were provided; no much bigger clone lies one nucleotide off. Reading the label with the study, this specimen's time point is: about 28 days (+/-7) after the second vaccine dose. AZD1222 recipients with second doses at about 4 weeks or about 12 weeks were pooled, because spike-specific TCR depth and breadth did not differ between schedules. Samples from vaccinated people were obtained from the UK trials COV001 and COV002, which included a single-blind randomized controlled phase 2/3 trial of AZD1222 (ChAdOx1 nCoV-19) in healthy adults. For TCRbeta chain sequencing, PBMC samples were collected from trial participants at day 0 and at day 28 after the second dose. The CDR3 regions of human TCRbeta chains were analyzed by immunosequencing. From the authors' description of their analysis: TCRs in the repertoires were matched against a reference library of SARS-CoV-2-specific TCRs that had been generated with the MIRA antigen-specificity platform. Breadth was defined as the fraction of unique TCRs that were SARS-CoV-2-associated, and depth was defined as the fraction of total T cells that were SARS-CoV-2-associated. Using the MIRA data, each spike-specific TCR was assigned both to the spike region to which the TCR was reactive and to a CD4 or CD8 class. Log10-transformed breadth and depth values were compared by one-way ANOVA with Sidak's multiple comparisons tests. This immuneACCESS table, as held by TCRdb, lists in-frame sequences with V and J called but not all clones. Of the missing ones, under half trace to an unresolved V gene in checked studies; the others have no known cause. Clone size and the V and J calls come from that table; the DNA yielded D and trimming. Present in this sample are 70,000 to 85,000 clones, about 80% of which were seen just once. The ten largest clones capture roughly 1.3% of the sample.

Its CDR3 holds 15 amino acids, cysteine through phenylalanine. Here the CDR3 DNA is all that survives: 45 bases in frame from base 1. V gives up 0 bases and J gives up 6 bases, and the segment between their germline ends measures 10 bases. The CDR1 and CDR2 encoded by the germline V gene are SGDLS and YYNGEE. Results the study describes overall, beyond this receptor: Conclusions about previously exposed vaccinees were limited because only a handful of AZD1222 recipients were SARS-CoV-2 seropositive at baseline. The 56-69-year group was small, and its depth increase did not reach significance, likely because of low power. The whole spike protein was spanned by vaccine-associated CD4 TCRs, and dominant responses were seen in regions 160-218 and 743-854. After two AZD1222 doses, spike-specific TCR breadth and depth were significantly higher than at day 0 and than in MenACWY recipients. Reportedly, close to half of the unique spike-specific TCRs recognized epitopes lying outside the regions that are mutated in the B.1.351 and B.1.1.7 variants. Because no day 14 peak-response samples were available, repertoires were characterized only after the peak T cell response. Participants were mostly white British and included more females than males, and it was suggested by the authors that clonal diversity may have been underestimated.

In this chain, TRBV9 is recombined with TRBJ1-6; the D gene is possibly TRBD1, with 6 bases matching. The clonotype was recovered from an adult who received the AZD1222 COVID-19 vaccine. The sequences come from peripheral blood, collected 28 days after the second AZD1222 dose. The CDR3 has the sequence CASSVEGRGNSPLHF. The DNA sequence reads TGTGCCAGCAGCGTAGAGGGCAGGGGTAATTCACCCCTCCACTTT.